These T cell receptor beta chains were read from a single sample in a study of vaccination effects on CD4 cells after COVID-19. These receptors have no known antigen. The repertoire was sequenced with immunoSEQ multiplex PCR; TCRdb's copy has only in-frame clones and lacks some. Altogether nearly 45,000 clones are present, over 60% being singletons, with the ten largest covering 8.5% to 10%. The sequencing used CD4+ T cells from PBMCs cultured without peptide, collected after COVID-19 vaccination. These receptors all come from a human donor who received a COVID-19 vaccine. CDR3s include the opening cysteine and the closing phenylalanine or tryptophan. The order of the fields is CDR3 DNA, CDR3 protein, J gene, clone size, D gene, V gene. A D gene is named only where the DNA matches it firmly. Where a row states a size, it is once, few, many or the class of an expanded clone; other rows omit it.

CDR3nt: TGCGCCATCAACGGGCTAGCGGGAGGGTTGAATACGCAGTATTTT; CDR3aa: CAINGLAGGLNTQYF; j_gene: TRBJ2-3; abundance: once; d_gene: TRBD2; v_gene: TRBV10-2
CDR3nt: TGTGCCAGCAGCCAAGGTGGATTTTGGGTCGGGGAGCTGTTTTTT; CDR3aa: CASSQGGFWVGELFF; j_gene: TRBJ2-2; abundance: few; d_gene: .; v_gene: TRBV3-1/TRBV3-2
CDR3nt: TGTGCCAGCAATCTCGGAGATTCGGGCTACACCTTC; CDR3aa: CASNLGDSGYTF; j_gene: TRBJ1-2; abundance: .; d_gene: .; v_gene: TRBV2
CDR3nt: TGTGCCAGCAGTGAAATGCGCGGGGGCTACAATGAGCAGTTCTTC; CDR3aa: CASSEMRGGYNEQFF; j_gene: TRBJ2-1; abundance: once; d_gene: TRBD2; v_gene: TRBV6-1
CDR3nt: TGTGCCAGCAGCTATGAGCGGGGGGGCTTGACTGAGCAGTTCTTC; CDR3aa: CASSYERGGLTEQFF; j_gene: TRBJ2-1; abundance: once; d_gene: TRBD2; v_gene: TRBV7-9
CDR3nt: TGTGCCAGCAGCCTAGGAGGCCTGCGCACTGAAGCTTTCTTT; CDR3aa: CASSLGGLRTEAFF; j_gene: TRBJ1-1; abundance: .; d_gene: .; v_gene: TRBV7-9
CDR3nt: TGTGCCAGTAGTATTTTGGACAATCAAGAGACCCAGTACTTC; CDR3aa: CASSILDNQETQYF; j_gene: TRBJ2-5; abundance: .; d_gene: .; v_gene: TRBV19
CDR3nt: TGTGCCAGCAGCTTTAAAGAGACAGGGGGTCAAGAGACCCAGTACTTC; CDR3aa: CASSFKETGGQETQYF; j_gene: TRBJ2-5; abundance: .; d_gene: TRBD1; v_gene: TRBV5-6
CDR3nt: TGCGCCAGCAGCCATACATCGTTAGCAGAGAATAGCAATCAGCCCCAGCATTTT; CDR3aa: CASSHTSLAENSNQPQHF; j_gene: TRBJ1-5; abundance: .; d_gene: .; v_gene: TRBV4-1
CDR3nt: TGTGCCAGCAGTTTAGAGGACAGCCTCTTATTCTCTGGAAACACCATATATTTT; CDR3aa: CASSLEDSLLFSGNTIYF; j_gene: TRBJ1-3; abundance: .; d_gene: .; v_gene: TRBV7-8
CDR3nt: TGTGCCAGCAGCTGGACAGGATCTAACTATGGCTACACCTTC; CDR3aa: CASSWTGSNYGYTF; j_gene: TRBJ1-2; abundance: .; d_gene: TRBD1; v_gene: TRBV7-9
CDR3nt: TGCGCCAGCAGCTTGGGTCCGGTTACAATCACAGATACGCAGTATTTT; CDR3aa: CASSLGPVTITDTQYF; j_gene: TRBJ2-3; abundance: .; d_gene: .; v_gene: TRBV5-1
CDR3nt: TGTGCCAGCAGTGAAATATGGGAACAGTCCTATGGCTACACCTTC; CDR3aa: CASSEIWEQSYGYTF; j_gene: TRBJ1-2; abundance: few; d_gene: .; v_gene: TRBV2
CDR3nt: TGTGCCTGGGGCGGATGGGAGGTAAAGCAAGCTTTCTTT; CDR3aa: CAWGGWEVKQAFF; j_gene: TRBJ1-1; abundance: .; d_gene: .; v_gene: TRBV30
CDR3nt: TGTGCCAGCTCGCCCCGGACAGGGGGGACTGGAAACACCATATATTTT; CDR3aa: CASSPRTGGTGNTIYF; j_gene: TRBJ1-3; abundance: once; d_gene: TRBD1; v_gene: TRBV18
CDR3nt: TGTGCCAGCAGCTGGGGGACAGGGTCTAATTCACCCCTCCACTTT; CDR3aa: CASSWGTGSNSPLHF; j_gene: TRBJ1-6; abundance: .; d_gene: TRBD1; v_gene: TRBV5-5
CDR3nt: TGCGCCAGCAGCCAAGGCAGGGGGGATAATGAAAAACTGTTTTTT; CDR3aa: CASSQGRGDNEKLFF; j_gene: TRBJ1-4; abundance: once; d_gene: TRBD1; v_gene: TRBV4-1
CDR3nt: TGTGCCAGCACCACCATATCGCACGAGCAGTACTTC; CDR3aa: CASTTISHEQYF; j_gene: TRBJ2-7; abundance: .; d_gene: .; v_gene: TRBV12-3/TRBV12-4
CDR3nt: TGTGCCAGCTCACCCGGGACAGGGCGTACCTACGAGCAGTACTTC; CDR3aa: CASSPGTGRTYEQYF; j_gene: TRBJ2-7; abundance: few; d_gene: TRBD1; v_gene: TRBV18
CDR3nt: TGTGCCAGCACCGCTCCCGGGGTCATAGGCTCCTACGAGCAGTACTTC; CDR3aa: CASTAPGVIGSYEQYF; j_gene: TRBJ2-7; abundance: once; d_gene: .; v_gene: TRBV25-1
CDR3nt: TGTGCCAGCAGCCAAGACGAGGCTTGGAGGAACACTGAAGCTTTCTTT; CDR3aa: CASSQDEAWRNTEAFF; j_gene: TRBJ1-1; abundance: .; d_gene: .; v_gene: TRBV14
CDR3nt: TGTGCCAGCAGTTTAAGCCGTAACTATGGCTACACCTTC; CDR3aa: CASSLSRNYGYTF; j_gene: TRBJ1-2; abundance: .; d_gene: .; v_gene: TRBV12-3/TRBV12-4
CDR3nt: TGTGCCAGCTCACCCGACAGGTCAGATACGCAGTATTTT; CDR3aa: CASSPDRSDTQYF; j_gene: TRBJ2-3; abundance: .; d_gene: .; v_gene: TRBV18
CDR3nt: TGTGCCAGCAGTGAATTTCGACAGGGACAAGAGACCCAGTACTTC; CDR3aa: CASSEFRQGQETQYF; j_gene: TRBJ2-5; abundance: .; d_gene: TRBD1; v_gene: TRBV6-1
CDR3nt: TGTGCCAGCAGTCCTAGCGGAACCCCCTACGAGCAGTACTTC; CDR3aa: CASSPSGTPYEQYF; j_gene: TRBJ2-7; abundance: few; d_gene: TRBD2; v_gene: TRBV2
CDR3nt: TGTGCCAGCAGCGTAGCCGTCCAGAACACTGAAGCTTTCTTT; CDR3aa: CASSVAVQNTEAFF; j_gene: TRBJ1-1; abundance: .; d_gene: .; v_gene: TRBV9
CDR3nt: TGTGCCAGCACTGAACAGGGGGGCAACGAGCAGTACTTC; CDR3aa: CASTEQGGNEQYF; j_gene: TRBJ2-7; abundance: .; d_gene: TRBD1; v_gene: TRBV6-1
CDR3nt: TGTGCCAGTAGTATTGGGTTCGGACTAACGGGGAAGGATGAGCAGTTCTTC; CDR3aa: CASSIGFGLTGKDEQFF; j_gene: TRBJ2-1; abundance: .; d_gene: .; v_gene: TRBV19
CDR3nt: TGTGCCAGCAGCCTTAGACAGGGACGAGAGAATGAGCAGTTCTTC; CDR3aa: CASSLRQGRENEQFF; j_gene: TRBJ2-1; abundance: .; d_gene: TRBD1; v_gene: TRBV11-2
CDR3nt: TGTGCCAGCAGTGACGTTAGCAATCAGCCCCAGCATTTT; CDR3aa: CASSDVSNQPQHF; j_gene: TRBJ1-5; abundance: .; d_gene: .; v_gene: TRBV6-1
CDR3nt: TGCGCCAGCAGCAGTAGACAGGGGGCAACGTACGAGCAGTACTTC; CDR3aa: CASSSRQGATYEQYF; j_gene: TRBJ2-7; abundance: .; d_gene: TRBD1; v_gene: TRBV5-1
CDR3nt: TGTGCCAGCAGTGAAACTAGCTTCGAGGAGACCCAGTACTTC; CDR3aa: CASSETSFEETQYF; j_gene: TRBJ2-5; abundance: .; d_gene: .; v_gene: TRBV6-1
CDR3nt: TGTGCCATCAGCTCGGGACAGGGGAGGTCGGAGACCCAGTACTTC; CDR3aa: CAISSGQGRSETQYF; j_gene: TRBJ2-5; abundance: few; d_gene: TRBD1; v_gene: TRBV10-3
CDR3nt: TGTGCCAGTAGTATAGGCTCTGCAACGGAGCAGTACTTC; CDR3aa: CASSIGSATEQYF; j_gene: TRBJ2-7; abundance: .; d_gene: .; v_gene: TRBV19
CDR3nt: TGTGCCAGCTCGGGTCAGGGGCGTGAAAACTATGGCTACACCTTC; CDR3aa: CASSGQGRENYGYTF; j_gene: TRBJ1-2; abundance: .; d_gene: .; v_gene: TRBV28
CDR3nt: TGTGCCAGCAGCGATGCCCCCGGGAGAAAGGAGACCCAGTACTTC; CDR3aa: CASSDAPGRKETQYF; j_gene: TRBJ2-5; abundance: .; d_gene: .; v_gene: TRBV7-9
CDR3nt: TGTGCCAGCAGTATATTCCCCCCTCGGGAGTTTGGCACAGATACGCAGTATTTT; CDR3aa: CASSIFPPREFGTDTQYF; j_gene: TRBJ2-3; abundance: .; d_gene: .; v_gene: TRBV11-2
CDR3nt: TGTGCCATCAGTCGGGAGGGACTTCGAGCTAACTATGGCTACACCTTC; CDR3aa: CAISREGLRANYGYTF; j_gene: TRBJ1-2; abundance: .; d_gene: .; v_gene: TRBV10-3
CDR3nt: TGTGCCAGCAGCTTTTTACAGGGCACTGAAGCTTTCTTT; CDR3aa: CASSFLQGTEAFF; j_gene: TRBJ1-1; abundance: .; d_gene: .; v_gene: TRBV5-8
CDR3nt: TGTGCCAGCAGCCGCGGGACTAGCCACCGGACCACCTACGAGCAGTACTTC; CDR3aa: CASSRGTSHRTTYEQYF; j_gene: TRBJ2-7; abundance: .; d_gene: TRBD2; v_gene: TRBV3-1/TRBV3-2
CDR3nt: TGTGCCAGCAGCTCGGGACAGGGCTTATGGACAGATACGCAGTATTTT; CDR3aa: CASSSGQGLWTDTQYF; j_gene: TRBJ2-3; abundance: .; d_gene: TRBD1; v_gene: TRBV7-9
CDR3nt: TGTGCCAGCAACCTGGATCGGGAAGCTTTCTTT; CDR3aa: CASNLDREAFF; j_gene: TRBJ1-1; abundance: .; d_gene: .; v_gene: TRBV7-9
CDR3nt: TGCGCCAGCAGCTTGGTGTCCGGGGCCGATGGCTACACCTTC; CDR3aa: CASSLVSGADGYTF; j_gene: TRBJ1-2; abundance: .; d_gene: .; v_gene: TRBV5-1
CDR3nt: TGCGCCAGCAGCGGACCGGGACAGACCACAGATACGCAGTATTTT; CDR3aa: CASSGPGQTTDTQYF; j_gene: TRBJ2-3; abundance: few; d_gene: TRBD1; v_gene: TRBV5-1
CDR3nt: TGCAGCGTTTTCGAGGGACGAGAGACCCAGTACTTC; CDR3aa: CSVFEGRETQYF; j_gene: TRBJ2-5; abundance: .; d_gene: .; v_gene: TRBV29-1
CDR3nt: TGCGCCAGCAGCCAAGAACAGCAGGGGGAAAAACTGTTTTTT; CDR3aa: CASSQEQQGEKLFF; j_gene: TRBJ1-4; abundance: .; d_gene: .; v_gene: TRBV4-1
CDR3nt: TGTGCCAGCAGGCCGCGGGCGGGAGTTTGGAATGAGCAGTTCTTC; CDR3aa: CASRPRAGVWNEQFF; j_gene: TRBJ2-1; abundance: .; d_gene: TRBD2; v_gene: TRBV2
CDR3nt: TGTGCCACCAGCAGAGATCGGCAGCTCTATGGCTACACCTTC; CDR3aa: CATSRDRQLYGYTF; j_gene: TRBJ1-2; abundance: .; d_gene: .; v_gene: TRBV15
CDR3nt: TGTGCCAGCAGCCAAGATCCCGCCACAGGGGGCGCGGAGATCTATGGCTACACCTTC; CDR3aa: CASSQDPATGGAEIYGYTF; j_gene: TRBJ1-2; abundance: once; d_gene: TRBD1; v_gene: TRBV3-1/TRBV3-2